The source of this TCR beta chain is a study of OX40 agonist ivuxolimab in advanced cancers. Turning to the overall study: Ivuxolimab, which targeted the costimulatory receptor OX40 (CD134), was an agonistic, fully human IgG2 monoclonal antibody. Intravenous ivuxolimab was administered to patients every 2 weeks at six dose levels: 0.01, 0.1, 0.3, 1.5, 3 and 10 mg/kg. Of the approximately 54 dose-escalation patients, hepatocellular carcinoma was present in 19, melanoma in roughly 15, renal cell carcinoma in 9 and head and neck cancer in 9. In the dose-escalation cohort, 65% to 85% of patients were male, and the mean age was approximately 60 years with a range of roughly 20 to 80. Patients were allowed to have had prior anti-PD-1, anti-PD-L1 or anti-CTLA-4 therapy, and around two fifths of the dose-escalation patients had been treated with checkpoint inhibitors. Partial responses occurred in three dose-escalation patients, of whom one had hepatocellular carcinoma and two had cutaneous melanoma. The purpose of peripheral TCRbeta sequencing was to test whether ivuxolimab changed TCR sequence diversity and led to clonal T-cell expansion. The paper covers the monotherapy dose-escalation part of the phase I ivuxolimab trial, which included N ≈ 50 patients.

Genomic DNA was isolated from the sorted cells so that the TCRbeta CDR3 region could be sequenced. TCRbeta CDR3 regions were sequenced using the immunoSEQ Assay. Drawn from immuneACCESS, this table holds only the in-frame rearrangements with V and J called that TCRdb kept. Clones are partly lost; checked studies trace under half to an unresolved V gene and leave the rest unexplained. Here the sample has some 54,000 clones; over 60% occur a single time. The ten largest make up 5.5% to 7% of the sample. What the study reported, not specific to this receptor: At doses of 0.1 to 3.0 mg/kg, clonal expansion of both CD4+ and CD8+ T cells in blood was seen between baseline and week 6. After ivuxolimab, CD8+ T cells had more expanded clones than CD4+ T cells on average. The antigen specificity of the peripheral T cells that underwent clonal expansion was not determined. In the 0.1-3.0 mg/kg groups, partial responders had among the lowest normalized peripheral clonal expansion, particularly in CD8+ T cells. Low levels of normalized T-cell clonal expansion were also seen in some nonresponding patients.

With respect to this clone: Its cognate antigen has yet to be identified. Per-base quality was not reported, and no clone a single base away is much larger than it.

Patients with autoimmune disease history or receiving systemic immunosuppression were excluded from the trial. In every dose cohort, peripheral blood was drawn for TCR sequencing at baseline, cycle 4 day 1, and cycle 7 day 1. Samples came from an open-label, multicenter, first-in-human phase I dose-escalation trial of ivuxolimab. Adults with locally advanced or metastatic melanoma, renal cell, hepatocellular, or head and neck squamous cell carcinoma were enrolled in the trial. Before TCR sequencing, CD4+ T cells and CD8+ T cells from peripheral blood were sorted into separate populations. This sample comprised CD4+ or CD8+ T cells sorted from blood, obtained in a trial of the OX40 agonist ivuxolimab. The source is an adult with an advanced solid tumor such as melanoma, head and neck, liver or kidney cancer.

The CDR3 region: CASSPAGQGPDTQYF. The nucleotides are TGTGCCAGCTCACCGGCGGGACAGGGGCCAGATACGCAGTATTTT. The rearrangement joined TRBV18 to TRBJ2-3, with 10 bases matching TRBD1. Trimming removed 3 bases from V and 4 bases from J; the gene matches leave 4 bases unexplained. The CDR3 sequence holds 15 residues, the cysteine and phenylalanine included. Only the CDR3 portion is preserved as DNA: 45 bases, with reading frame beginning at the first base. CDR1 KGHSH and CDR2 LQKENI are derived from the germline V gene. Extended through the reference TRBV18 and TRBJ2-3 proteins, this CDR3 yields the full variable domain: NAGVMQNPRHLVRRRGQEARLRCSPMKGHSHVYWYRQLPEEGLKFMVYLQKENIIDESGMPKERFSAEFPKEGPSILRIQQVVRGDSAAYFCASSPAGQGPDTQYFGPGTRLTVL.